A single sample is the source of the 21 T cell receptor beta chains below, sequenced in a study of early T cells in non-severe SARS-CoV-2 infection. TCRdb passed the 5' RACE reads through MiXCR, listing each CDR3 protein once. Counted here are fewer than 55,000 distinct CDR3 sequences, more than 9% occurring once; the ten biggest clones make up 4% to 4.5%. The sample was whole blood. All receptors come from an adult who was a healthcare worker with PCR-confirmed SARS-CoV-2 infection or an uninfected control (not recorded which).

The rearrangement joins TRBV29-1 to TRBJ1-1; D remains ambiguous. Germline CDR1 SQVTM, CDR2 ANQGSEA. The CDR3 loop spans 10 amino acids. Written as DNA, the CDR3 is TGCAGTTGTCGGGCGTCTGAAGCTTTCTTT. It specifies CSCRASEAFF.

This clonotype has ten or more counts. The CDR3 is CATSSSGTGELFF. The CDR3 DNA is TGTGCCACCAGCTCTAGCGGCACCGGGGAGCTGTTTTTT. This sequence joins TRBV15 and TRBJ2-2; 7 bases align to TRBD2. Germline loops: CDR1 LNHNV, CDR2 YYDKDF (reference sequence). The V segment lost 5 bases and the J segment 4 bases; nucleotides outside the gene matches: 1. The CDR3 sequence is 13 residues long.

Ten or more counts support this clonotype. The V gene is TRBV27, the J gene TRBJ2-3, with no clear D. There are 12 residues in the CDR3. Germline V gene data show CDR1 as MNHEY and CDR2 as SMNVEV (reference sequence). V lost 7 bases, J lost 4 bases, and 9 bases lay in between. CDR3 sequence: CASKGSPDTQYF. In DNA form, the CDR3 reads TGTGCCAGCAAGGGCTCACCAGATACGCAGTATTTT.

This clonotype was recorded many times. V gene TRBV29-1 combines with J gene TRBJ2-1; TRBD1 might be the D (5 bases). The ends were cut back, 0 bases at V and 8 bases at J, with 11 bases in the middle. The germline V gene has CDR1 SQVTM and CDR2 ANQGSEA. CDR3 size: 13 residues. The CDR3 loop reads CSVEDRPGYEQFF. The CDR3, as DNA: TGCAGCGTTGAAGATCGGCCAGGGTATGAGCAGTTCTTC.

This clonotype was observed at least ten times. CDR3 sequence (DNA): TGTGCCAGCTCACCACGAGGACAGGGGGCGATGGTTGGAGGCTACACCTTC. Its protein is CASSPRGQGAMVGGYTF. V gene TRBV18 combines with J gene TRBJ1-2; 11 nucleotides align to TRBD1. The CDR3 is made up of 17 amino acids. Trimming took 1 base from V and 8 from J; bases not matched to a gene: 12. Germline CDR1 reads KGHSH; CDR2 reads LQKENI.

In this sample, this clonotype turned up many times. This chain's CDR3 is CSAGHGAGALNEQFF. In DNA, the CDR3 is TGCAGTGCAGGCCATGGGGCGGGGGCCCTCAATGAGCAGTTCTTC. The rearrangement uses TRBV20-1 and TRBJ2-1; maybe TRBD2 (7 bases). The V gene's germline CDR1 is DFQATT and CDR2 SNEGSKA (reference sequence). The CDR3 loop spans 15 amino acids. The ends were cut back, 6 bases at V and 6 bases at J, with 21 bases in the middle.

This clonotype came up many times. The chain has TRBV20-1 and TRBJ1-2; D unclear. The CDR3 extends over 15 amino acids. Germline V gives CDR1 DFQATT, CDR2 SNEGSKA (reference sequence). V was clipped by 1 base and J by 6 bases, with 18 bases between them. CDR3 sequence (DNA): TGCAGTGCTAGAGTCACAAGAGGGAGAGGTCATGGCTACACCTTC. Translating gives CSARVTRGRGHGYTF.

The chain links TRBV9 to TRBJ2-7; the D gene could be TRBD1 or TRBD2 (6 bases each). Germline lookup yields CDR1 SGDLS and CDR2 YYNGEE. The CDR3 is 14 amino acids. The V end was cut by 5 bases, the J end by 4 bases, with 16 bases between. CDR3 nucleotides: TGTGCCAGCAGTCCTGAGGGGGGCCGGTACGAGCAGTACTTC. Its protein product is CASSPEGGRYEQYF. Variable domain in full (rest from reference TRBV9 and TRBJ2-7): DSGVTQTPKHLITATGQRVTLRCSPRSGDLSVYWYQQSLDQGLQFLIQYYNGEERAKGNILERFSAQQFPDLHSELNLSSLELGDSALYFCASSPEGGRYEQYFGPGTRLTVT.

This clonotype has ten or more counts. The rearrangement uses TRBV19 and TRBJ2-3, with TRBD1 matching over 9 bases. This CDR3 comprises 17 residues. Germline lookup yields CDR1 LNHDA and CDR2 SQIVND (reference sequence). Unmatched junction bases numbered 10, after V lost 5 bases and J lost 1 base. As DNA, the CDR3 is TGTGCCAGTAGTCGGACAGGGGCAGATCTAGGCACAGATACGCAGTATTTT. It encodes CASSRTGADLGTDTQYF.

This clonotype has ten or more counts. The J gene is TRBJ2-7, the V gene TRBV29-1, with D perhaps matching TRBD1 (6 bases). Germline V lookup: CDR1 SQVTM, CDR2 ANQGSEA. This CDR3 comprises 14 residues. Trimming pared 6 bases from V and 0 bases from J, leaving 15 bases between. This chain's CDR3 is CSVRQGSVSYEQYF. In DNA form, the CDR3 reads TGCAGCGTCCGGCAGGGGAGCGTCTCCTACGAGCAGTACTTC.

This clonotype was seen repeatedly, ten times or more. In nucleotides, the CDR3 is TGTGCAAGTCGCTTAGAGGGACAGATGGATGGCTACACCTTC. This codes for CASRLEGQMDGYTF. The J gene is TRBJ1-2, the V gene TRBV12-2; TRBD1 reflects the table's D call only, with no check against the DNA. TRBV12-2 is a pseudogene locus. This CDR3 spans 14 amino acids.

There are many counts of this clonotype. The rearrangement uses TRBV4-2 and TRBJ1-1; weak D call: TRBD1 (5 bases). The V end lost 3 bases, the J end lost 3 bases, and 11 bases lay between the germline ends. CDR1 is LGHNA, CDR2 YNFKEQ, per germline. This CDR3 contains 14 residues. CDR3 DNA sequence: TGTGCCAGCAGCCATAACCTCAGGGACACTGAAGCTTTCTTT. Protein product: CASSHNLRDTEAFF.

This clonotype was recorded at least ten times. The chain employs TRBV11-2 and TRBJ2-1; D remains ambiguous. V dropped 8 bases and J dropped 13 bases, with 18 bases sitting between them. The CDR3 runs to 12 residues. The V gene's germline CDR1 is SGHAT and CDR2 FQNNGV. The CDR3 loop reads CASGPQAERQFF. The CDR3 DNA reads TGTGCCAGCGGGCCTCAGGCGGAGCGACAGTTCTTC.

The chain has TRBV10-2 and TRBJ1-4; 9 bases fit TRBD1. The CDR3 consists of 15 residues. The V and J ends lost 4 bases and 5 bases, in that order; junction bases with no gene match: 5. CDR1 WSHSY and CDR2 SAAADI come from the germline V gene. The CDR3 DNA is TGCGCCAGCAGTGCGGGGACAGGGAGGAATGAAAAACTGTTTTTT. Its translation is CASSAGTGRNEKLFF.

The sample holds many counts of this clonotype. The CDR3 reads CASRGEGNSPLHF. CDR3 DNA sequence: TGCGCCAGCAGGGGCGAGGGGAATTCACCCCTCCACTTT. The chain couples TRBV4-1 to TRBJ1-6; weak D call: TRBD1 (5 bases). Germline CDR1 and CDR2: MGHRA and YSYEKL. V shed 6 bases and J shed 7 bases, with 10 bases lying between them. The CDR3 covers 13 residues.

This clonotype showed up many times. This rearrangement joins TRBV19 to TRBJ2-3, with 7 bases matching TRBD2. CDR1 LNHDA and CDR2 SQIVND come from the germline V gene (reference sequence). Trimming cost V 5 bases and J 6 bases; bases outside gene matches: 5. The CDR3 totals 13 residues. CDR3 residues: CASSVSGTDTQYF. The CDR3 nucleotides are TGTGCCAGTAGTGTGAGCGGGACCGATACGCAGTATTTT. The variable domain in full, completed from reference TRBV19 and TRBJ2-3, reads DGGITQSPKYLFRKEGQNVTLSCEQNLNHDAMYWYRQDPGQGLRLIYYSQIVNDFQKGDIAEGYSVSREKKESFPLTVTSAQKNPTAFYLCASSVSGTDTQYFGPGTRLTVL.

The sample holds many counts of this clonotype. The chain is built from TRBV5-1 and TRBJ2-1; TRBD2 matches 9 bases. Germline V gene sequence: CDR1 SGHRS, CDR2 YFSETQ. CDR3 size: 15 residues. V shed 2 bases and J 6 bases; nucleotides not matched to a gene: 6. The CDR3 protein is CASSFGRGGPNEQFF. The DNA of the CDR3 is TGCGCCAGCAGCTTCGGGCGGGGGGGCCCCAATGAGCAGTTCTTC.

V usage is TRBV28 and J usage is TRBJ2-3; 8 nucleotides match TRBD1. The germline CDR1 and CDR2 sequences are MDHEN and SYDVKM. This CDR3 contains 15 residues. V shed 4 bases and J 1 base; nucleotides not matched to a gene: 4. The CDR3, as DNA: TGTGCCAGCAGTTCCCCGACAGGGGGCACAGATACGCAGTATTTT. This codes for CASSSPTGGTDTQYF.

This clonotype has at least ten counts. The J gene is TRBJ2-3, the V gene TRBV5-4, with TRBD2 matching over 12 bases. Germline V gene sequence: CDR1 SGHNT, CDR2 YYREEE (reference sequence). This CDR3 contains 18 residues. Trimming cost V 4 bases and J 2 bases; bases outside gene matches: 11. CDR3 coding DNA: TGTGCCAGCAGCATCGGACTAGCGGGAACTCCTTACACAGATACGCAGTATTTT. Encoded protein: CASSIGLAGTPYTDTQYF.

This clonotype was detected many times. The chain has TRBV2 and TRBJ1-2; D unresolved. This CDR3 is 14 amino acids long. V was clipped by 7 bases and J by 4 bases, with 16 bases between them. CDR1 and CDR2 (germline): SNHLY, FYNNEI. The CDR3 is CASTPQREGYGYTF. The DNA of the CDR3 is TGTGCCAGCACCCCGCAGCGCGAGGGCTATGGCTACACCTTC.

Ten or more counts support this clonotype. The CDR3 region is CASSANGRGNQPQHF. The CDR3 region has the DNA TGTGCCAGTAGTGCCAACGGGAGAGGGAATCAGCCCCAGCATTTT. The genes are TRBV19 and TRBJ1-5; no clear D gene. The V end was cut by 5 bases, the J end by 4 bases, with 15 bases between. The CDR3 is 15 amino acids. CDR1 and CDR2 from the germline V gene are LNHDA and SQIVND (reference sequence).